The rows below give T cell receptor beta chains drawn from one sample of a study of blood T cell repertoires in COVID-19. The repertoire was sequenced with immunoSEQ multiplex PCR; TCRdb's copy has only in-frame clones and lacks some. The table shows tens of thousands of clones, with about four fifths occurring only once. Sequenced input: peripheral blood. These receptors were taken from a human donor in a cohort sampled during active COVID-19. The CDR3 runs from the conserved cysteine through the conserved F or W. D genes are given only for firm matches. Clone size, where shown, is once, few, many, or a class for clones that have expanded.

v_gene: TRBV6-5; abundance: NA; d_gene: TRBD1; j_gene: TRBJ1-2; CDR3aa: CASRWPRDRYYGYTF; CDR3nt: TGTGCCAGCAGATGGCCTAGGGACAGATACTATGGCTACACCTTC
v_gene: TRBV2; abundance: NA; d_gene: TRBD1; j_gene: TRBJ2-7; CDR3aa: CASSEERGTGTFEQYF; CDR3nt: TGTGCCAGCAGTGAGGAAAGAGGGACAGGGACTTTCGAGCAGTACTTC
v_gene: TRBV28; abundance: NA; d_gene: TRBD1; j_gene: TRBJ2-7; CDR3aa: CASRITSGQGAGEQYF; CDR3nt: TGTGCCAGCAGGATAACCTCGGGACAGGGGGCAGGTGAGCAGTACTTC
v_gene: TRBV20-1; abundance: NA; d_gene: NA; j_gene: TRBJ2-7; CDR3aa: CSASLPQDYSYEQYF; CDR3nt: TGCAGTGCTAGTCTGCCGCAGGACTACTCCTACGAGCAGTACTTC
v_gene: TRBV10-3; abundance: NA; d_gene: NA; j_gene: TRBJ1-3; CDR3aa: CAISGHRETGNTIYF; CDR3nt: TGTGCCATCAGTGGGCACAGGGAAACTGGAAACACCATATATTTT
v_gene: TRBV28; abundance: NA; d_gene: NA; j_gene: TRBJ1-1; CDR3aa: CASSLYGTEAFF; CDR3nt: TGTGCCAGCAGTTTATACGGCACTGAAGCTTTCTTT
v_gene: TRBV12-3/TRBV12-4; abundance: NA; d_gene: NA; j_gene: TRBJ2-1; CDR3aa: CASSSPGGEQFF; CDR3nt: TGTGCCAGCAGTTCGCCCGGGGGTGAGCAGTTCTTC
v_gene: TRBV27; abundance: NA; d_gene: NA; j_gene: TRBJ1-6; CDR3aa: CASSLRGMTNSPLHF; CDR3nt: TGTGCCAGCAGTTTACGGGGGATGACTAATTCACCCCTCCACTTT
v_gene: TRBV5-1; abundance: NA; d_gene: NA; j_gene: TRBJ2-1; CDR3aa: CASSLVGLAEHNEQFF; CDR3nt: TGCGCCAGCAGCTTGGTTGGATTAGCGGAGCACAATGAGCAGTTCTTC
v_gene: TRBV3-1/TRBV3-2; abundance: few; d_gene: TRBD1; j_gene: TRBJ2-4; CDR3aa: CASSTILGTGDKNIQYF; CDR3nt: TGTGCCAGCAGCACCATACTTGGGACAGGGGACAAAAACATTCAGTACTTC
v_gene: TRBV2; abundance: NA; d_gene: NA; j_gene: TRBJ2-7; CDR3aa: CASQTSSWEQYF; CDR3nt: TGTGCCAGCCAGACTTCGTCCTGGGAGCAGTACTTC
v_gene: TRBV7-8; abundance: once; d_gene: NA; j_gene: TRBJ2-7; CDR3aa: CASSLAEGTYEQYF; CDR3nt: TGTGCCAGCAGCTTAGCGGAGGGAACCTACGAGCAGTACTTC
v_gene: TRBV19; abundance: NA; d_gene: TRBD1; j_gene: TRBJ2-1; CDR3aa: CASRGTGVTYNEQFF; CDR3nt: TGTGCCAGTAGGGGGACAGGGGTAACCTACAATGAGCAGTTCTTC
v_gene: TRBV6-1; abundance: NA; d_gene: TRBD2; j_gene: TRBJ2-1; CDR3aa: CASSGPGTSGVPSSYNEQFF; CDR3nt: TGTGCCAGCAGTGGCCCCGGGACTAGCGGGGTTCCGAGCTCCTACAATGAGCAGTTCTTC
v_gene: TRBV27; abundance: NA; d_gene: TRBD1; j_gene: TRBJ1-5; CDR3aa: CASSLYGDRPYSNQPQHF; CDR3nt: TGTGCCAGCAGTTTATATGGGGACAGACCCTATAGCAATCAGCCCCAGCATTTT
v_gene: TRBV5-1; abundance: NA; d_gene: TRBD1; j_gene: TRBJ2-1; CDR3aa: CASSFGQGWDEQFF; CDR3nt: TGCGCCAGCAGCTTCGGACAGGGATGGGATGAGCAGTTCTTC
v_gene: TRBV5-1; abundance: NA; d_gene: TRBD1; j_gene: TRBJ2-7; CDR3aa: CASSRGQGSYEQYF; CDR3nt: TGCGCCAGCAGCAGGGGACAGGGCTCCTACGAGCAGTACTTC
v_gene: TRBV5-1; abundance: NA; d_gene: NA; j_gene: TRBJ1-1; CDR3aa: CASSPGTLNTEAFF; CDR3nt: TGCGCCAGCAGCCCGGGGACTTTGAACACTGAAGCTTTCTTT
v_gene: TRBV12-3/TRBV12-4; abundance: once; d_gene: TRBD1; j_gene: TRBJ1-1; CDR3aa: CASSSGTVEAFF; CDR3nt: TGTGCCAGCAGTTCGGGGACAGTTGAAGCTTTCTTT
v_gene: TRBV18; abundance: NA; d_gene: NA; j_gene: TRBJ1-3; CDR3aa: CASSPPERGNTIYF; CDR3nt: TGTGCCAGCTCACCACCGGAGCGGGGAAACACCATATATTTT
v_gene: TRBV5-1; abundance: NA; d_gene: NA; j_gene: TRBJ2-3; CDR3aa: CASSSGARGTDTQYF; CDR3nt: TGCGCCAGCAGCTCAGGGGCCCGAGGCACAGATACGCAGTATTTT
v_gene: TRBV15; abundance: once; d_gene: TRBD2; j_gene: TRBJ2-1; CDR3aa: CATSPGLAGTEQFF; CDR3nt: TGTGCCACCAGCCCGGGACTAGCGGGAACTGAGCAGTTCTTC
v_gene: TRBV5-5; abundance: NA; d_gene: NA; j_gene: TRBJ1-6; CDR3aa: CASSKNAPGALPQGNSPLHF; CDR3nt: TGTGCCAGCAGCAAGAACGCCCCAGGGGCGCTTCCCCAGGGGAATTCACCCCTCCACTTT
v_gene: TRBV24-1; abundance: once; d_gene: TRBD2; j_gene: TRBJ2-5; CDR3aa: CATSEGGVETQYF; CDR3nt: TGTGCCACCAGTGAGGGGGGGGTGGAGACCCAGTACTTC
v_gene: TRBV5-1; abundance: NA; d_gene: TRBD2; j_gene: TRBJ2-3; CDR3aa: CASSPYTGTSVADTQYF; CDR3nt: TGCGCCAGCAGCCCCTATACCGGGACTAGCGTTGCAGATACGCAGTATTTT
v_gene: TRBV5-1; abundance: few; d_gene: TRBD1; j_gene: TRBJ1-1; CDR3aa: CASSSLRGRPEAFF; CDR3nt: TGCGCCAGCAGCTCCCTCAGGGGGCGACCTGAAGCTTTCTTT
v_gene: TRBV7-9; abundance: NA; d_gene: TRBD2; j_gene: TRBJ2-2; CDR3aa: CASSLRERGVPNTGELFF; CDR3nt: TGTGCCAGCAGCTTACGAGAGCGGGGGGTCCCGAACACCGGGGAGCTGTTTTTT
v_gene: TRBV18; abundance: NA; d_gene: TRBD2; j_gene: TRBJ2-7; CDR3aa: CASSPREGITYEQYF; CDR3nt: TGTGCCAGCTCACCACGGGAGGGGATTACCTACGAGCAGTACTTC
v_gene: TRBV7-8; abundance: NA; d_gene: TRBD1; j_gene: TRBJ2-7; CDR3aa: CASSPTGQRYEQYF; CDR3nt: TGTGCCAGCAGCCCGACGGGACAGCGGTACGAGCAGTACTTC
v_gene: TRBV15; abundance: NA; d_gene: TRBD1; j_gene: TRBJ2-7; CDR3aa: CATSRGGQGARYEQYF; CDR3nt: TGTGCCACCAGCAGAGGGGGGCAGGGGGCGCGGTACGAGCAGTACTTC
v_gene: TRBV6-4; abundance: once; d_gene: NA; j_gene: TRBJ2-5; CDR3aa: CASSEIGGTGTQYF; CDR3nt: TGTGCCAGCAGTGAAATAGGGGGAACAGGGACCCAGTACTTC
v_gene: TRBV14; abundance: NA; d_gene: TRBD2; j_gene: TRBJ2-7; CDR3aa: CASSQDPGLAGAREQYF; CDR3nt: TGTGCCAGCAGCCAAGATCCGGGGCTAGCGGGAGCGCGGGAGCAGTACTTC
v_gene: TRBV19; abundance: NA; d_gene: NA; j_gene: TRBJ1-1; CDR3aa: CASIGERPLGSTEAFF; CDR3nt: TGTGCCAGTATTGGCGAAAGACCTTTAGGGAGCACTGAAGCTTTCTTT
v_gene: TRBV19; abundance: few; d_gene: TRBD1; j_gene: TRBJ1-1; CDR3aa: CASRTGSTEAFF; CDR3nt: TGTGCCAGCCGGACAGGGAGCACTGAAGCTTTCTTT
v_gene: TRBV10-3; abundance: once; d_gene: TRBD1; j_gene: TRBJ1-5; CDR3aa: CAIRQGANQPQHF; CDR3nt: TGTGCCATCAGACAGGGGGCTAATCAGCCCCAGCATTTT
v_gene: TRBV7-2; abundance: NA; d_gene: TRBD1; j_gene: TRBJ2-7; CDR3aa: CASSSMDRRHEQYF; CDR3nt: TGTGCCAGCAGCTCAATGGACAGGCGCCACGAGCAGTACTTC
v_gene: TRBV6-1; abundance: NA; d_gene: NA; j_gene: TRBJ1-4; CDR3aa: CASSGAGITTNEKLFF; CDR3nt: TGTGCCAGCAGTGGGGCAGGGATAACAACTAATGAAAAACTGTTTTTT
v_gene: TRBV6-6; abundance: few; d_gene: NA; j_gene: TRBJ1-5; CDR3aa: CASSPGGYQPQHF; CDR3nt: TGTGCCAGCAGCCCCGGGGGGTATCAGCCCCAGCATTTT
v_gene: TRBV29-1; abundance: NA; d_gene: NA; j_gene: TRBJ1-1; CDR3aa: CSVIPGAFF; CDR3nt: TGCAGCGTGATTCCGGGGGCTTTCTTT
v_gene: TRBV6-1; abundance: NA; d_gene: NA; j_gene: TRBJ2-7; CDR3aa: CASSEGGGIRYEQYF; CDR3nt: TGTGCCAGCAGTGAAGGAGGGGGTATACGGTACGAGCAGTACTTC
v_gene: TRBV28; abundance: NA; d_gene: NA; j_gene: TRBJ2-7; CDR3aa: CASSFPGRVHEQYF; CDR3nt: TGTGCCAGCAGTTTCCCCGGCAGGGTTCACGAGCAGTACTTC
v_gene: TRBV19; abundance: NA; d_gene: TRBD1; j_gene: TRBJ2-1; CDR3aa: CASRKPGQGRGNEQFF; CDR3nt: TGTGCCAGTAGGAAACCGGGACAGGGGAGGGGTAATGAGCAGTTCTTC
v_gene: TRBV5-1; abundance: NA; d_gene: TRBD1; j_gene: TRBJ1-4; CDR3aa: CASSRTGENEKLFF; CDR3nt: TGCGCCAGCAGCAGGACAGGGGAGAATGAAAAACTGTTTTTT
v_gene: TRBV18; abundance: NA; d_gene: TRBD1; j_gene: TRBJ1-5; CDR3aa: CASSPGTGFGQPQHF; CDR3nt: TGTGCCAGCTCCCCCGGGACAGGGTTTGGTCAGCCCCAGCATTTT
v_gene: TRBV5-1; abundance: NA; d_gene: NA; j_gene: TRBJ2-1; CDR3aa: CASSLDVSSYNEQFF; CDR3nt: TGCGCCAGCAGCCTGGACGTCAGCTCCTACAATGAGCAGTTCTTC
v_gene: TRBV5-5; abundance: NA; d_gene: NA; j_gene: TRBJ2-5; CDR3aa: CASSLGTVQETQYF; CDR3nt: TGTGCCAGCAGCTTGGGAACAGTTCAAGAGACCCAGTACTTC
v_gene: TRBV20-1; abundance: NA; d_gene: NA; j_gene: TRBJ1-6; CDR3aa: CSAQEVTLHF; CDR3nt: TGCAGTGCGCAGGAGGTTACCCTCCACTTT
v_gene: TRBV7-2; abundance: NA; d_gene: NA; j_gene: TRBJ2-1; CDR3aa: CASSLSGSISEQFF; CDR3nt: TGTGCCAGCAGCTTGTCGGGATCTATAAGTGAGCAGTTCTTC
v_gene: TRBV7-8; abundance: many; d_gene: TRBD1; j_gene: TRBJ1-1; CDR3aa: CASSFRRTGATEAFF; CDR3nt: TGTGCCAGCAGTTTCCGGCGGACAGGGGCCACTGAAGCTTTCTTT
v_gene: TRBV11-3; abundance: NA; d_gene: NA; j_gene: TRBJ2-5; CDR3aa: CASSVQECGETQYF; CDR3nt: TGTGCCAGCAGCGTACAGGAGTGTGGAGAGACCCAGTACTTC
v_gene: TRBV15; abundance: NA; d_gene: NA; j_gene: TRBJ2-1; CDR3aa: CATSREGLGDNEQFF; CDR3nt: TGTGCCACCAGCAGAGAGGGCTTAGGTGACAATGAGCAGTTCTTC
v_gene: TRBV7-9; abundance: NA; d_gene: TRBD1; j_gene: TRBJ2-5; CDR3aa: CASSPSDRAASETQYF; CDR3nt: TGTGCCAGCAGCCCTTCGGACAGGGCGGCATCAGAGACCCAGTACTTC
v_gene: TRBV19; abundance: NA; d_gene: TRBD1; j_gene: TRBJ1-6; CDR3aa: CASRGDSSYNSPLHF; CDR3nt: TGTGCCAGTAGGGGGGACAGCTCCTATAATTCACCCCTCCACTTT
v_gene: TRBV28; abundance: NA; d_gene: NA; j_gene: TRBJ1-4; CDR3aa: CASSLWTATNEKLFF; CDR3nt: TGTGCCAGCAGTTTATGGACAGCAACTAATGAAAAACTGTTTTTT
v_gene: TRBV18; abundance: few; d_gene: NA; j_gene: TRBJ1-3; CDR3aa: CASSPLSQGLGNTIYF; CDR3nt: TGTGCCAGCTCACCACTCTCACAAGGACTTGGAAACACCATATATTTT
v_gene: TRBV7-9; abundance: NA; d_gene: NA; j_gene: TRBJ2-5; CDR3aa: CASSSFRVGETQYF; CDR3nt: TGTGCCAGCAGCTCGTTCAGGGTAGGGGAGACCCAGTACTTC
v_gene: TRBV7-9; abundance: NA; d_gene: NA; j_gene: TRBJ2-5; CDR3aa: CASSPKETQYF; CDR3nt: TGTGCCAGCAGCCCAAAAGAGACCCAGTACTTC